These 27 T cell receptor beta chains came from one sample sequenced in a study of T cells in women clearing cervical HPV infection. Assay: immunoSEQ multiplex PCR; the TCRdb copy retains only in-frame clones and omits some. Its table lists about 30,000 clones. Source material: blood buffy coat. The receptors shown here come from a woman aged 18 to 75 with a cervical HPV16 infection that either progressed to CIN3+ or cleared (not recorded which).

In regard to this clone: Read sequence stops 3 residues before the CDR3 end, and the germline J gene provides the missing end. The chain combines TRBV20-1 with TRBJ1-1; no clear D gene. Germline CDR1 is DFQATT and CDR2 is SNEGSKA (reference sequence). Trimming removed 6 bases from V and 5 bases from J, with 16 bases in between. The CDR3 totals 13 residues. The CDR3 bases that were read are TGCAGTGCACCCCCTACCGGCGGGACTGAA. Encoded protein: CSAPPTGGTE. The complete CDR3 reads CSAPPTGGTEAFF.

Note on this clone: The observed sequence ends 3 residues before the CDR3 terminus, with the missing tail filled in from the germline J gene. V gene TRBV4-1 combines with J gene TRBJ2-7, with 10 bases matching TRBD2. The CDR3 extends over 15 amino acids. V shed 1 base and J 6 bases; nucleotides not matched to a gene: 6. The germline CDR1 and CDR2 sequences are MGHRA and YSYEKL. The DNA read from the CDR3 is TGCGCCAGCAGCCAAGCACTAGCGGGGAAGAGCGAG. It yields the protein CASSQALAGKSE. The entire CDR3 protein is CASSQALAGKSEQYF.

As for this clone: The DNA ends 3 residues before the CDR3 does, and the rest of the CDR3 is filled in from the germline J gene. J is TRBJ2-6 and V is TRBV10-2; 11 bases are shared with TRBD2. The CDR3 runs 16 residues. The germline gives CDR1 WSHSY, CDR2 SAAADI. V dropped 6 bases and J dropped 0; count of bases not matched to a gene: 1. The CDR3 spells CASRTSGGSGANVLTF. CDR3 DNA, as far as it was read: TGCGCCAGCAGAACTAGCGGGGGCTCTGGGGCCAACGTC.

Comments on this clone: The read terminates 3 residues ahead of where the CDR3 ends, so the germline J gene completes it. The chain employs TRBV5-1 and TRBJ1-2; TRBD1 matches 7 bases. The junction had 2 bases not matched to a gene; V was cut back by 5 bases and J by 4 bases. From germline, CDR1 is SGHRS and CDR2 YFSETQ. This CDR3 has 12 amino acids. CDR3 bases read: TGCGCCAGCAGGTCAGGGGGCTATGGC. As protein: CASRSGGYG. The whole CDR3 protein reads CASRSGGYGYTF.

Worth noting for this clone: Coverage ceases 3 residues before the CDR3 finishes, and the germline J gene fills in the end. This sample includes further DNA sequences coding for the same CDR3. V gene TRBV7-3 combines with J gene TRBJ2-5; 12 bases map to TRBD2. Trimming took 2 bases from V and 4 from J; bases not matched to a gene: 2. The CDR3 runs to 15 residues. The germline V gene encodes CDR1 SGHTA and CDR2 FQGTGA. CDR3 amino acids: CASSLSGLAGETQYF. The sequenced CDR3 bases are TGTGCCAGCAGCTTATCGGGACTAGCGGGAGAGACC.

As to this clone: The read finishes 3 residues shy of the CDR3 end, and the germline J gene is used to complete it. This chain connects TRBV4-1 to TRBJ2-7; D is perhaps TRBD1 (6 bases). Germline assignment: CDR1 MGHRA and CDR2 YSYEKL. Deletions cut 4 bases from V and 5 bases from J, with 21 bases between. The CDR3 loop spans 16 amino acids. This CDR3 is CASSPGPGQRNNEQYF. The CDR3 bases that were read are TGCGCCAGCAGCCCGGGACCGGGACAACGGAACAACGAG.

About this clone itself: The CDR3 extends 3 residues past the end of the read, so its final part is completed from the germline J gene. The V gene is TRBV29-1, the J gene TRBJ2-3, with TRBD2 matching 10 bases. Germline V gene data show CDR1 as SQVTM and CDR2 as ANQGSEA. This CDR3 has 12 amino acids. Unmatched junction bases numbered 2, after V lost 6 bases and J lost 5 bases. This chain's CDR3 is CSVVAGGDTQYF. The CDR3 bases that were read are TGCAGCGTCGTAGCGGGGGGAGATACG.

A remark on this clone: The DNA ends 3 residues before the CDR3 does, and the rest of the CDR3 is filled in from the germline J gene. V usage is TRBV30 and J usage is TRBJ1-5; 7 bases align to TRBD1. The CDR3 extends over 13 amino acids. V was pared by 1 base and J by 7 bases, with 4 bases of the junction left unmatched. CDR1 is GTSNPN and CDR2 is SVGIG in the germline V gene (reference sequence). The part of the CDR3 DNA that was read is TGTGCCTGGAGTGCCGGGACAGAACAGCCC. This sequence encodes CAWSAGTEQP. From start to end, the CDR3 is CAWSAGTEQPQHF.

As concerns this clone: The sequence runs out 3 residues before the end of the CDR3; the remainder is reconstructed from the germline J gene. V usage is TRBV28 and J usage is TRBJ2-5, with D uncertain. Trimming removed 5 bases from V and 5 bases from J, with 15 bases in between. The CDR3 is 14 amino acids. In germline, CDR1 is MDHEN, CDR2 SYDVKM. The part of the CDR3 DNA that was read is TGTGCCAGCAGTCCCCCGCCTAGAATGGAGACC. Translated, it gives CASSPPPRMET. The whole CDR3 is CASSPPPRMETQYF.

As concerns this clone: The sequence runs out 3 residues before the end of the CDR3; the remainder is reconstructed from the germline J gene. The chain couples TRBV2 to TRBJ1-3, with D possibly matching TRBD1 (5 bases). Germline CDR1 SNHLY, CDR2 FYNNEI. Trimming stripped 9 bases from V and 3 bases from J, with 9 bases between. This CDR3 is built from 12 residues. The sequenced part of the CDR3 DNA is TGTGCCAGTTTTCAGGGTGGAAACACC. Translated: CASFQGGNT. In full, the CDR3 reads CASFQGGNTIYF. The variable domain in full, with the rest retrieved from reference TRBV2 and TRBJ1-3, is EPEVTQTPSHQVTQMGQEVILRCVPISNHLYFYWYRQILGQKVEFLVSFYNNEISEKSEIFDDQFSVERPDGSNFTLKIRSTKLEDSAMYFCASFQGGNTIYFGEGSWLTVV.

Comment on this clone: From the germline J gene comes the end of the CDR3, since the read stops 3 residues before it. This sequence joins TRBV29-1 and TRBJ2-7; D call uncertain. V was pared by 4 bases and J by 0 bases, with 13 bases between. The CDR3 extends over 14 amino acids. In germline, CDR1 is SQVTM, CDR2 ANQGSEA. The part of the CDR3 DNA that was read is TGCAGCGTTGCAGTAGGGTCCCTCTCCTACGAG. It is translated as CSVAVGSLSYE. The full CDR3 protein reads CSVAVGSLSYEQYF.

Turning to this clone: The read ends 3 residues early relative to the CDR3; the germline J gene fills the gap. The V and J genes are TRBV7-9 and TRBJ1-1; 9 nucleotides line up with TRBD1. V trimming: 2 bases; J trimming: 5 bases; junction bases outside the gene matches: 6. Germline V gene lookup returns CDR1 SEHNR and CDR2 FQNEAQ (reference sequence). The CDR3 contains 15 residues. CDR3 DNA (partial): TGTGCCAGCAGCTTAAACAGGGGGCGATGGACTGAA. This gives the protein CASSLNRGRWTE. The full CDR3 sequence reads CASSLNRGRWTEAFF.

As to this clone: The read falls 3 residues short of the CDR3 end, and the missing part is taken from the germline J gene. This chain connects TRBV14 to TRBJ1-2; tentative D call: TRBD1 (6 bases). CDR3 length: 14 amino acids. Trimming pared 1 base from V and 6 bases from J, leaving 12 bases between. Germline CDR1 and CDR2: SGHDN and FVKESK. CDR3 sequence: CASSQAVGADGYTF. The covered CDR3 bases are TGTGCCAGCAGCCAAGCGGTGGGGGCTGATGGC.

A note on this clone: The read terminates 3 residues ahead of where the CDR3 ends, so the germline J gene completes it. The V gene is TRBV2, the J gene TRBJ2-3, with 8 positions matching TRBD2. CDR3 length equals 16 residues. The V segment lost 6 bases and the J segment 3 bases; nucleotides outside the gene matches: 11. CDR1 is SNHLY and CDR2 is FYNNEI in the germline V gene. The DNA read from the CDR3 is TGTGCCAGCAGCCAGGAGCGGGGGCAGGGGACAGATACG. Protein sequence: CASSQERGQGTDT. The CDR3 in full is CASSQERGQGTDTQYF.

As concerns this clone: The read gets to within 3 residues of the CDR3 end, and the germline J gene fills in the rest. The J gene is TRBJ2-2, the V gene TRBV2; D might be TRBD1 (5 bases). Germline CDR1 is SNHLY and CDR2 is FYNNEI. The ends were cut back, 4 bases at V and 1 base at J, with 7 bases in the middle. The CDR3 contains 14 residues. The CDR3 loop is CASSAGWNTGELFF. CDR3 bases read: TGTGCCAGCAGTGCAGGGTGGAACACCGGGGAG.

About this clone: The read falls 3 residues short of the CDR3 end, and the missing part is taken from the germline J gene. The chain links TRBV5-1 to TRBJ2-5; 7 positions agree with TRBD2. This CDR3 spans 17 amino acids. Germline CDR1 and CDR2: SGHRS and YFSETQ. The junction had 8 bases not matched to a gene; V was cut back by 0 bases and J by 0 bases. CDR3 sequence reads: CASSLARLAAYQETQYF. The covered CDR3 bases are TGCGCCAGCAGCTTGGCACGGCTAGCGGCTTACCAAGAGACC. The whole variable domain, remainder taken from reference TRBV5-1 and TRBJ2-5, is KAGVTQTPRYLIKTRGQQVTLSCSPISGHRSVSWYQQTPGQGLQFLFEYFSETQRNKGNFPGRFSGRQFSNSRSEMNVSTLELGDSALYLCASSLARLAAYQETQYFGPGTRLLVL.

The covered CDR3 bases are TGTGCCAGTAGTACAGGGGCAGATTACAATGAG. It codes for CASSTGADYNE. The entire CDR3 protein is CASSTGADYNEQFF. The chain couples TRBV19 to TRBJ2-1, with D possibly TRBD1 on 6 matching bases. Coverage ceases 3 residues before the CDR3 finishes, and the germline J gene fills in the end. Germline V CDR1 and CDR2: LNHDA, SQIVND (reference sequence). The V gene lost 4 bases and the J gene lost 4 bases, with 11 bases spanning the gap. The length of the CDR3 is 14 residues.

The DNA read from the CDR3 is TGTGCCCAGGGCCGGGACAGGGGTCTTGATGAG. Translation: CAQGRDRGLDE. The whole CDR3 is CAQGRDRGLDEQFF. J is TRBJ2-1 and V is TRBV2, with TRBD1 matching over 10 bases. From the germline J gene comes the end of the CDR3, since the read stops 3 residues before it. The CDR3 is made up of 14 amino acids. J lost 8 bases, V lost 11 bases, and 12 bases had no gene match. The V gene's germline CDR1 is SNHLY and CDR2 FYNNEI.

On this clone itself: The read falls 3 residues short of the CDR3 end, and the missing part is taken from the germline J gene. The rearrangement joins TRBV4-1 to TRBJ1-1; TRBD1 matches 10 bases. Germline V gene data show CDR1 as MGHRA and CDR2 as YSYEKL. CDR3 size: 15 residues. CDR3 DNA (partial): TGCGCCAGCAGCCAGTTCCCGGGACAGGGGATGGGA. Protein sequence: CASSQFPGQGMG. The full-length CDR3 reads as CASSQFPGQGMGAFF.

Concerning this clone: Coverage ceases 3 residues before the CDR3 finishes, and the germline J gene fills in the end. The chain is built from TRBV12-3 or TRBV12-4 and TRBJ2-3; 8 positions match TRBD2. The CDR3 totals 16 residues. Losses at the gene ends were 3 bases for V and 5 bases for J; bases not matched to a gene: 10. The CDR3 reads CASSFASGGGKDTQYF. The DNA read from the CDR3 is TGTGCCAGCAGTTTTGCCTCGGGGGGGGGAAAAGATACG.

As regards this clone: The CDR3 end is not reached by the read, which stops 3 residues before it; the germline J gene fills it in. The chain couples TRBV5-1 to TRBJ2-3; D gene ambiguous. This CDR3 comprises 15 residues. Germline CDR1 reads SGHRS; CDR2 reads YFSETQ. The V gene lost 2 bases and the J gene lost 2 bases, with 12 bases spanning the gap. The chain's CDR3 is CASSFPYSPTDTQYF. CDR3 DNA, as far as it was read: TGCGCCAGCAGCTTTCCGTATAGTCCCACAGATACG.

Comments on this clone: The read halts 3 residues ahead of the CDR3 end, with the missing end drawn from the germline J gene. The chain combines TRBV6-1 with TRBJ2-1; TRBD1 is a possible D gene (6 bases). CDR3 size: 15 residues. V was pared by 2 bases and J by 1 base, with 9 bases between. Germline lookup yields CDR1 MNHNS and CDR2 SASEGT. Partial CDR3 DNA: TGTGCCAGCAGTGAACAGGGGCCATCCTACAATGAG. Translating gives CASSEQGPSYNE. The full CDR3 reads CASSEQGPSYNEQFF.

The part of the CDR3 DNA that was read is TGTGCCAGCCAGACAGGGATTGGC. This sequence encodes CASQTGIG. The CDR3 in its entirety is CASQTGIGYTF. The chain employs TRBV19 and TRBJ1-2; 7 nucleotides agree with TRBD1. The read gets to within 3 residues of the CDR3 end, and the germline J gene fills in the rest. This CDR3 region has 11 residues. V dropped 9 bases and J dropped 7; count of bases not matched to a gene: 5. Germline loops: CDR1 LNHDA, CDR2 SQIVND (reference sequence).

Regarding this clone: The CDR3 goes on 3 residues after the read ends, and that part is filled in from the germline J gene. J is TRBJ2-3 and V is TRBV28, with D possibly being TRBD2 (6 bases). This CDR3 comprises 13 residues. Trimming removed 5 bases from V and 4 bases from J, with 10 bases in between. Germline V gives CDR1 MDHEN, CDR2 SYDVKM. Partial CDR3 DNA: TGTGCCAGCAGTCTAGCGAGTCCAGATACG. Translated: CASSLASPDT. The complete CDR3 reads CASSLASPDTQYF.

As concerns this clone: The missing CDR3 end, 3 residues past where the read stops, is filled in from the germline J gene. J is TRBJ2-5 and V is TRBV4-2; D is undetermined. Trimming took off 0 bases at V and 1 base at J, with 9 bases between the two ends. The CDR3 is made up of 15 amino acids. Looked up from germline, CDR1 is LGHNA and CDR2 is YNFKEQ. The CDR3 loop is CASSQDGNSQETQYF. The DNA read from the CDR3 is TGTGCCAGCAGCCAAGACGGAAACAGCCAAGAGACC.

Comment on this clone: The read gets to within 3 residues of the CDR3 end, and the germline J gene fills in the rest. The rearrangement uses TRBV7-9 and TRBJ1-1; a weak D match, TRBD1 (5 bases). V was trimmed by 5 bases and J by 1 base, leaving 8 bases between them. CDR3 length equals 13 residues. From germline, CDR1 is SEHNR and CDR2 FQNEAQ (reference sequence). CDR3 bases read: TGTGCCAGCAGCCGGGGGGGGAACACTGAA. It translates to CASSRGGNTE. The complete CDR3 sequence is CASSRGGNTEAFF.

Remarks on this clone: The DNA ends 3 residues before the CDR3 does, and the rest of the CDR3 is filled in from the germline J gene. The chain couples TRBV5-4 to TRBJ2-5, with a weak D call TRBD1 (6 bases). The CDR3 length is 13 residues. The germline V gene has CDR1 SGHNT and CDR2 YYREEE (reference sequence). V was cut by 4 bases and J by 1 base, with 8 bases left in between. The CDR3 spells CASSNRVQETQYF. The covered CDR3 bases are TGTGCCAGCAGCAACAGGGTCCAAGAGACC.